The 27 T cell receptor beta chains reported below all come from one sample, sequenced in a study of T cell responses to AZD1222 COVID-19 vaccine. Sequencing was performed with immunoSEQ multiplex PCR; in TCRdb, only in-frame clones are kept and a portion is missing. The data contain over 90,000 clones, 84% of them seen just once; the ten biggest clones take up more than 15%. Sequenced material: peripheral blood, taken on day 0 of AZD1222 vaccination. The receptor source for this set is an adult in good health.

This chain links TRBV5-1 with TRBJ1-4; the D gene is possibly TRBD1 (5 bases). CDR3 length: 14 amino acids. Trimming removed 4 bases from V and 5 bases from J, with 12 bases in between. Per germline, CDR1 SGHRS and CDR2 YFSETQ. The CDR3 spells CASSPQGPNEKLFF. In nucleotides, the CDR3 is TGCGCCAGCAGCCCTCAGGGACCCAATGAAAAACTGTTTTTT.

This clone was observed a handful of times. The V gene is TRBV7-2, the J gene TRBJ2-7; TRBD1 agrees at 9 bases. V trimming: 5 bases; J trimming: 2 bases; junction bases outside the gene matches: 10. Germline CDR1 SGHTA, CDR2 FQGNSA. This CDR3 is built from 16 residues. The CDR3 here is CASSLTGTGSPYEQYF. CDR3 in DNA: TGTGCCAGCAGCCTGACCGGGACAGGGAGCCCCTACGAGCAGTACTTC.

This clone was counted once. The chain links TRBV5-6 to TRBJ2-7; possibly TRBD1 for D (7 bases). The CDR3 spans 15 residues. The germline V gene encodes CDR1 SGHDT and CDR2 YYEEEE. The V end was cut by 4 bases, the J end by 3 bases, with 17 bases between. Here the CDR3 reads CASSRRAGGLYEQYV. The CDR3 bases are TGTGCCAGCAGCCGGAGGGCAGGGGGTCTCTACGAGCAGTACGTC.

The chain recombines TRBV5-1 with TRBJ1-2, with a weak D call TRBD1 (5 bases). Trimming took 4 bases from V and 5 from J, leaving 12 bases between them. The CDR3 covers 13 residues. Germline CDR1 and CDR2: SGHRS and YFSETQ. This CDR3 is CASSPGGDYGYTF. The CDR3 DNA reads TGCGCCAGCAGCCCCGGGGGGGATTATGGCTACACCTTC. Variable domain in full (rest from reference TRBV5-1 and TRBJ1-2): KAGVTQTPRYLIKTRGQQVTLSCSPISGHRSVSWYQQTPGQGLQFLFEYFSETQRNKGNFPGRFSGRQFSNSRSEMNVSTLELGDSALYLCASSPGGDYGYTFGSGTRLTVV.

The rearrangement uses TRBV6-5 and TRBJ2-5; possibly TRBD1 for D (5 bases). V was cut by 0 bases and J by 1 base, with 12 bases left in between. The CDR3 consists of 16 residues. Germline values: CDR1 MNHEY, CDR2 SVGAGI. CDR3 loop: CASSYSGPGSQETQYF. For the CDR3, the DNA is TGTGCCAGCAGTTACTCGGGCCCAGGGTCCCAAGAGACCCAGTACTTC.

Worth noting for this clone: Sequence at one end of the junction differs from germline and may be a read error. The chain carries TRBV6-4 and TRBJ2-7; D gene ambiguous. Germline loops: CDR1 MRHNA, CDR2 SNTAGT. This CDR3 comprises 11 residues. CDR3 residues: CASTRPRPWHF. Here the CDR3 DNA reads TGTGCCAGCACCCGACCCCGGCCCTGGCACTTC.

This clone appeared a single time. The gene calls are TRBV7-2 and TRBJ1-5; D perhaps matches TRBD1 (6 bases). V was shortened by 4 bases and J by 6 bases, with 19 bases between the two germline ends. The CDR3 is 16 residues long. Germline values: CDR1 SGHTA, CDR2 FQGNSA. The CDR3 DNA is TGTGCCAGCAGCTCGCACATGGGGGGCGGGGGTCAGCCCCAGCATTTT. As protein: CASSSHMGGGGQPQHF.

The CDR3 bases are TGTGCCAGTAGCGGCTCAAGGAACGGGGAGCTGTTTTTT. Encoded protein: CASSGSRNGELFF. V gene TRBV2 combines with J gene TRBJ2-2; TRBD2 might be the D (6 bases). The V and J ends lost 9 bases and 7 bases respectively, with 15 bases between them. CDR1 SNHLY and CDR2 FYNNEI come from the germline V gene. CDR3 length: 13 amino acids.

The chain is built from TRBV5-4 and TRBJ1-2; D possibly corresponds to TRBD1 (5 bases). This CDR3 has 15 amino acids. Germline V CDR1 and CDR2: SGHNT, YYREEE (reference sequence). Trimming left V 0 bases short and J 6 bases short, with 15 bases between. This CDR3 reads CASSLVSRVDNGYTF. The CDR3 DNA follows: TGTGCCAGCAGCTTGGTATCCAGGGTTGATAATGGCTACACCTTC. The full variable domain, completed using reference TRBV5-4 and TRBJ1-2, is ETGVTQSPTHLIKTRGQQVTLRCSSQSGHNTVSWYQQALGQGPQFIFQYYREEENGRGNFPPRFSGLQFPNYSSELNVNALELDDSALYLCASSLVSRVDNGYTFGSGTRLTVV.

V gene TRBV6-5 combines with J gene TRBJ1-2; tentatively, D is TRBD1 (6 bases). The CDR3 is 14 residues long. Trimming pared 7 bases from V and 4 bases from J, leaving 16 bases between. CDR1 is MNHEY and CDR2 is SVGAGI in the germline V gene. The CDR3 spells CASKSGGTGYGYTF. DNA for the CDR3: TGTGCCAGCAAGTCGGGGGGCACTGGCTATGGCTACACCTTC.

The rearrangement links TRBV28 to TRBJ2-1; a possible D gene is TRBD2 (6 bases). V lost 5 bases and J lost 9, with 20 bases in between. CDR3 length equals 15 residues. The germline gives CDR1 MDHEN, CDR2 SYDVKM. CDR3 sequence: CASSPPEGMIGEQFF. The CDR3 coding sequence is TGTGCCAGCAGTCCACCGGAGGGGATGATCGGTGAGCAGTTCTTC. Complete variable domain (other parts from reference TRBV28 and TRBJ2-1): DVKVTQSSRYLVKRTGEKVFLECVQDMDHENMFWYRQDPGLGLRLIYFSYDVKMKEKGDIPEGYSVSREKKERFSLILESASTNQTSMYLCASSPPEGMIGEQFFGPGTRLTVL.

The J gene is TRBJ1-1, the V gene TRBV18, with D possibly being TRBD1 (6 bases). Per germline, CDR1 KGHSH and CDR2 LQKENI. The CDR3 runs to 14 residues. V was cut by 3 bases and J by 5 bases, with 13 bases left in between. The CDR3: CASSPFTGKTEAFF. CDR3 DNA sequence: TGTGCCAGCTCACCCTTTACAGGGAAGACTGAAGCTTTCTTT. Supplemented by reference TRBV18 and TRBJ1-1, the full variable domain reads NAGVMQNPRHLVRRRGQEARLRCSPMKGHSHVYWYRQLPEEGLKFMVYLQKENIIDESGMPKERFSAEFPKEGPSILRIQQVVRGDSAAYFCASSPFTGKTEAFFGQGTRLTVV.

The CDR3 nucleotides read TGTGCCAGCAGCTCCGCTGTTGCTTGGGCAGAAGAGACCCAGTACTTC. Translating gives CASSSAVAWAEETQYF. This chain links TRBV5-8 with TRBJ2-5, with D unresolved. The CDR3 is made up of 16 amino acids. The V end was cut by 3 bases, the J end by 3 bases, with 18 bases between. Per the germline V gene, CDR1 is SGHTS and CDR2 is YDEGEE.

This chain uses TRBV27 with TRBJ1-4; a weak D match, TRBD1 (6 bases). Between the trimmed V and J ends, which lost 4 bases and 6 bases, there was a span of 18 bases. CDR1 and CDR2 (germline): MNHEY, SMNVEV (reference sequence). The CDR3 loop spans 16 amino acids. CDR3 coding DNA: TGTGCCAGCAGTTCGAGAGGAGGGGGTGGATATGAAAAACTGTTTTTT. This translates into CASSSRGGGGYEKLFF.

The rearrangement uses TRBV18 and TRBJ1-2; the D is unclear. Per germline, CDR1 KGHSH and CDR2 LQKENI. The CDR3 is 14 residues long. Trimming stripped 5 bases from V and 4 bases from J, with 14 bases between. The CDR3 protein is CASSTGPGTYGYTF. Written as DNA, the CDR3 is TGTGCCAGCTCAACGGGCCCGGGAACCTATGGCTACACCTTC.

The chain has TRBV28 and TRBJ1-5; D is possibly TRBD1 (6 bases). Germline CDR1 reads MDHEN; CDR2 reads SYDVKM. Trimming pared 4 bases from V and 1 base from J, leaving 8 bases between. CDR3 size: 14 residues. CDR3 bases: TGTGCCAGCAGTTCTACAGGGAGCAATCAGCCCCAGCATTTT. This sequence encodes CASSSTGSNQPQHF.

The chain is built from TRBV5-1 and TRBJ2-1; 12 positions agree with TRBD2. Germline CDR1 and CDR2: SGHRS and YFSETQ. This CDR3 contains 13 residues. The V and J ends lost 7 bases and 5 bases, in that order; junction bases with no gene match: 1. CDR3 protein: CASRTSGDNEQFF. The CDR3 DNA follows: TGCGCCAGCCGGACTAGCGGGGACAATGAGCAGTTCTTC.

The chain recombines TRBV6-5 with TRBJ1-1; D is unclear. Looked up from germline, CDR1 is MNHEY and CDR2 is SVGAGI. The V end was cut by 8 bases, the J end by 0 bases, with 10 bases between. The CDR3 contains 13 residues. The CDR3 bases are TGTGCCAGCGGCGCCGACATGAACACTGAAGCTTTCTTT. Its protein product is CASGADMNTEAFF.

The genes are TRBV19 and TRBJ1-1; tentatively, D is TRBD1 (5 bases). Trimming took off 5 bases at V and 1 base at J, with 20 bases between the two ends. From germline, CDR1 is LNHDA and CDR2 SQIVND (reference sequence). The CDR3 sequence is 17 residues long. CDR3: CASSSLFRGRENTEAFF. CDR3 coding DNA: TGTGCCAGTAGTTCCCTCTTCCGGGGACGGGAGAACACTGAAGCTTTCTTT.

V is TRBV23-1 and J is TRBJ1-1; D is ambiguous. TRBV23-1 is filed as an ORF, its function uncertain. The CDR3 is 13 amino acids. The germline V and J ends were trimmed by 7 bases and 5 bases, with 14 bases remaining between them. DNA for the CDR3: TGCGCCAGCAAGGTGGTACAGACAACTGAAGCTTTCTTT. This encodes CASKVVQTTEAFF.

This chain links TRBV5-4 with TRBJ1-3; TRBD1 matches at 7 bases. Germline V gene data show CDR1 as SGHNT and CDR2 as YYREEE (reference sequence). With V trimmed by 4 bases and J by 2 bases, 3 bases remained unmatched. CDR3 length: 14 amino acids. As DNA, the CDR3 is TGTGCCAGCAGCAACGGACAGGCTGGAAACACCATATATTTT. Translating gives CASSNGQAGNTIYF.

The chain combines TRBV5-4 with TRBJ1-5; TRBD1 matches at 10 bases. This CDR3 comprises 15 residues. CDR1 is SGHNT and CDR2 is YYREEE in the germline V gene (reference sequence). V lost 4 bases to trimming and J lost 4 bases; unmatched junction nucleotides: 5. CDR3 bases: TGTGCCAGCAGCAGGGACAGGGGTAAAAATCAGCCCCAGCATTTT. It yields the protein CASSRDRGKNQPQHF.

This chain links TRBV9 with TRBJ1-2, with a tentative D call TRBD1 (5 bases). The CDR3 sequence is 13 residues long. Germline V gene lookup returns CDR1 SGDLS and CDR2 YYNGEE. V gave up 0 bases and J gave up 7 bases, with 10 bases separating them. Here the CDR3 reads CASSVDGGLGYTF. CDR3 DNA sequence: TGTGCCAGCAGCGTAGATGGGGGACTTGGCTACACCTTC.

This chain connects TRBV5-1 to TRBJ1-1; 8 nucleotides match TRBD1. V gave up 4 bases and J gave up 7 bases; unmatched junction bases: 9. Germline CDR1 reads SGHRS; CDR2 reads YFSETQ. The CDR3 consists of 14 residues. In nucleotides, the CDR3 is TGCGCCAGCAGCCCTGCCTCAGGGGGCGGTGAAGCTTTCTTT. This sequence encodes CASSPASGGGEAFF.

This chain's CDR3 is CASSLQSNTEAFF. The CDR3 nucleotides read TGTGCCAGCAGCTTACAGTCGAACACTGAAGCTTTCTTT. The J gene is TRBJ1-1, the V gene TRBV11-1; no firm D call. The CDR3 is made up of 13 amino acids. With 2 bases removed from V and 1 base from J, the gap between germline ends came to 5 bases. Germline-derived CDR1 and CDR2 are SGHAT and FQDESV (reference sequence).

The CDR3: CASSLVAGGRNEQFF. The DNA for the CDR3 is TGTGCCAGCAGCTTAGTAGCGGGGGGGCGTAATGAGCAGTTCTTC. The V and J genes are TRBV7-2 and TRBJ2-1; 11 nucleotides line up with TRBD2. This CDR3 is 15 amino acids long. Germline assignment: CDR1 SGHTA and CDR2 FQGNSA. With 1 base clipped from V and 7 bases from J, the junction kept 3 bases outside the gene matches.

Concerning this clone itself: At the DNA level, this CDR3 is encoded by other sequences in the same sample as well. The CDR3 is CASSLRGQETQYF. The CDR3 nucleotides read TGTGCCAGCAGCCTCCGCGGGCAAGAGACCCAGTACTTC. The chain carries TRBV3-1 (or the pseudogene TRBV3-2) and TRBJ2-5; a weak D match, TRBD2 (5 bases). CDR3 length equals 13 residues. CDR1 is LGHDT, CDR2 YNNKEL, per germline (reference sequence). The germline V and J ends were trimmed by 4 bases and 2 bases, with 8 bases remaining between them.